The clone carrying this TCR beta chain has a count of ten or more. Antigen unknown. Germline values: CDR1 KGHSH, CDR2 LQKENI. The germline V and J ends were trimmed by 1 base and 1 base, with 15 bases remaining between them. This CDR3 region has 17 residues. The sample is drawn from a study of early T cells in non-severe SARS-CoV-2 infection. Overall study: Bulk RNA from unsorted whole blood was sequenced; chains were unpaired.

Individual cDNA molecules were tagged with unique molecular identifiers, the study reported. TCRdb reprocessed the 5' RACE reads with MiXCR, giving one entry per CDR3 protein. The sample lists some 46,000 distinct CDR3 sequences, 7.5% to 10% seen once, with under 15% in the top ten. Study outcomes and limitations: Matching against VDJdb likely underestimated virus-specific expansions, favoring anti-spike CD8.

This TCR derives from an adult who was a healthcare worker with PCR-confirmed SARS-CoV-2 infection or an uninfected control (not recorded which). The material sequenced was whole blood. The chain joins TRBV18 to TRBJ2-3; the D call may be TRBD1 or TRBD2 (5 bases each). The chain's CDR3 is CASSPRNRPRGTDTQYF. Here the CDR3 DNA reads TGTGCCAGCTCACCACGGAACAGGCCGAGGGGCACAGATACGCAGTATTTT. The variable domain in full, completed from reference TRBV18 and TRBJ2-3, reads NAGVMQNPRHLVRRRGQEARLRCSPMKGHSHVYWYRQLPEEGLKFMVYLQKENIIDESGMPKERFSAEFPKEGPSILRIQQVVRGDSAAYFCASSPRNRPRGTDTQYFGPGTRLTVL.